The entry below gives a single T cell receptor beta chain sequence along with its context. Source study methods: Estimation of nucleated cell counts relied on the amplification of reference gene primers. Only in-frame clones appear in the TCRdb table, and some are missing; sequencing was by immunoSEQ multiplex PCR. V, J and clone size are taken as reported in that table, and D and trimming were inferred from the DNA itself. The sample records 310,000 or so clones, 88% being singletons. These data belong to a study of blood T cell repertoires in COVID-19. Study-level information: In each case, the material was cDNA or gDNA derived from T cells, B-cell-depleted T cells, or PBMCs.

The CDR3 runs to 15 residues. The germline V gene has CDR1 MGHDK and CDR2 SYGVNS. The ends lost 4 bases at V and 2 bases at J; junction bases unmatched: 7. Sequenced: peripheral blood. This receptor was identified in a woman aged 30 to 39 with COVID-19, enrolled during active disease. This chain uses TRBV25-1 with TRBJ2-7; 8 bases line up with TRBD2. This CDR3 reads CASSGHQRGPYEQYF. CDR3 DNA sequence: TGTGCCAGCAGTGGCCACCAGCGGGGGCCCTACGAGCAGTACTTC.